This paragraph reports one T cell receptor (beta chain). Its target is not known. V was clipped by 2 bases and J by 0 bases; unmatched bases: 4. This CDR3 has 16 residues. In germline, CDR1 is MNHEY, CDR2 SVGAGI. The sample comes from a study of vaccination and CD4 T cells after COVID-19. Study-wide results and caveats: Looking at convalescent patients, 304 of their 307 vaccine-specific clones were spike mono-reactive.

Treatment defined: approximately 10-day PBMC culture with coronavirus spike peptide pools or control peptides (ViraFEST assay). Negative selection separated CD4+ T cells from approximately nine-day cultures. Sequencing of the DNA from cultured CD4+ T cells was carried out with the Oncomine TCR Beta short-read assay. Scientists extracted genomic DNA from CD4+ T cells grown in culture. MiXCR, applied by TCRdb to the PCR reads, yields one record per CDR3 protein. The repertoire holds around 19,000 distinct CDR3 sequences, around 50% seen once, with about 13% in the top ten. This TCR derives from a human donor who had recovered from COVID-19. The sequenced sample was CD4+ T cells from blood, cultured in vitro. V and J are TRBV6-5 and TRBJ2-4, with 7 bases aligning to TRBD2. The CDR3 spells CASSYSSGVAKNIQYF. CDR3 nucleotides: TGTGCCAGCAGTTACAGCAGCGGGGTAGCCAAAAACATTCAGTACTTC.